These 21 T cell receptor beta chains came from one sample sequenced in a study of cytomegalovirus exposure and HLA in healthy donors. The PCR had 60 Vbeta and 13 Jbeta primers. Assay: immunoSEQ multiplex PCR; the TCRdb copy retains only in-frame clones and omits some. The table includes approximately 40,000 clones, roughly 82% detected once. The specimen sequenced was PBMCs. These receptors all come from a woman in her late teens or twenties in good health and CMV-seropositive.

The rearrangement links TRBV5-4 to TRBJ2-3; 7 nucleotides align to TRBD2. Germline loops: CDR1 SGHNT, CDR2 YYREEE (reference sequence). V was clipped by 2 bases and J by 2 bases; unmatched bases: 5. The CDR3 is 15 residues long. In DNA, the CDR3 is TGTGCCAGCAGCTTTCCTAGCGGATCCACAGATACGCAGTATTTT. This encodes CASSFPSGSTDTQYF.

The chain has TRBV15 and TRBJ1-4; TRBD1 aligns across 9 bases. Per germline, CDR1 LNHNV and CDR2 YYDKDF (reference sequence). Trimming cost V 5 bases and J 7 bases; bases outside gene matches: 8. The length of the CDR3 is 15 residues. CDR3 DNA sequence: TGTGCCACCAGCCAGAGTGACAGGGGGTTTGAAAAACTGTTTTTT. This gives the protein CATSQSDRGFEKLFF.

This clone appeared a single time. The chain recombines TRBV18 with TRBJ1-1, with 9 nucleotides matching TRBD1. J lost 5 bases, V lost 5 bases, and 6 bases had no gene match. Germline CDR1 and CDR2: KGHSH and LQKENI. CDR3 size: 14 residues. CDR3 amino acids: CASSARQGETEAFF. The CDR3 region has the DNA TGTGCCAGCTCAGCAAGACAGGGGGAAACTGAAGCTTTCTTT.

This chain joins TRBV27 and TRBJ1-5; 9 nucleotides align to TRBD1. In germline, CDR1 is MNHEY, CDR2 SMNVEV (reference sequence). The CDR3 has 16 residues. J gave up 6 bases and V 8 bases, and 14 bases lay outside the gene matches. For the CDR3, the DNA is TGTGCCAGCGCCCCTTCCCACAGGGGGCGCGGTCAGCCCCAGCATTTT. Its translation: CASAPSHRGRGQPQHF.

The chain employs TRBV7-9 and TRBJ2-3, with TRBD2 identical over 9 bases. Losses at the gene ends were 3 bases for V and 2 bases for J; bases not matched to a gene: 6. The V gene's germline CDR1 is SEHNR and CDR2 FQNEAQ (reference sequence). This CDR3 is built from 16 residues. The CDR3 spells CASSLRLAVNTDTQYF. The CDR3 DNA reads TGTGCCAGCAGCTTGAGACTAGCGGTTAACACAGATACGCAGTATTTT.

The V call is TRBV9, the J call TRBJ1-6; perhaps TRBD1 as D (5 bases). This CDR3 region has 17 residues. V was pared by 3 bases and J by 8 bases, with 21 bases between. Germline V gives CDR1 SGDLS, CDR2 YYNGEE. The CDR3 protein is CASSASDRRDKDSPLHF. The DNA of the CDR3 is TGTGCCAGCAGCGCCTCAGACAGACGCGATAAGGATTCACCCCTCCACTTT.

The chain has TRBV4-1 and TRBJ1-6; D uncertain. The ends were cut back, 2 bases at V and 4 bases at J, with 6 bases in the middle. The germline V gene encodes CDR1 MGHRA and CDR2 YSYEKL. The CDR3 covers 14 residues. The CDR3: CASSQMQYNSPLHF. As DNA, the CDR3 is TGCGCCAGCAGCCAAATGCAGTATAATTCACCCCTCCACTTT.

This clone has only one observation. The chain employs TRBV13 and TRBJ2-2, with TRBD1 identical over 7 bases. With V trimmed by 5 bases and J by 1 base, 10 bases remained unmatched. Germline CDR1 is PRHDT and CDR2 is FYEKMQ (reference sequence). The CDR3 totals 17 residues. The CDR3 DNA is TGTGCCAGCAGCACCCGCCCGACAGGGATGAACACCGGGGAGCTGTTTTTT. As protein: CASSTRPTGMNTGELFF.

This clone came up a few times. The J gene is TRBJ1-2, the V gene TRBV28; 9 nucleotides match TRBD1. The CDR3 consists of 14 residues. Germline V CDR1 and CDR2: MDHEN, SYDVKM. J gave up 8 bases and V 1 base, and 5 bases lay outside the gene matches. In DNA, the CDR3 is TGTGCCAGCAGTTTATCGGGGACAGGGCGAGGCTACACCTTC. It translates to CASSLSGTGRGYTF.

The chain carries TRBV15 and TRBJ2-3; tentative D call: TRBD2 (5 bases). Germline loops: CDR1 LNHNV, CDR2 YYDKDF (reference sequence). The CDR3 extends over 16 amino acids. Trimming removed 0 bases at V and 1 base at J, with 11 bases between. The DNA of the CDR3 is TGTGCCACCAGCAGAGATGGAGGACTCCGCACAGATACGCAGTATTTT. It codes for CATSRDGGLRTDTQYF.

The CDR3 loop reads CASSLTGTGFYEQYF. Written as DNA, the CDR3 is TGCGCCAGCAGCTTGACCGGGACAGGGTTCTACGAGCAGTACTTC. The chain is built from TRBV5-1 and TRBJ2-5, with 9 bases aligning to TRBD1. The J call is uncertain, as TRBJ2-7 better fits the DNA end. The germline V gene has CDR1 SGHRS and CDR2 YFSETQ. The CDR3 sequence is 15 residues long.

The chain links TRBV4-3 to TRBJ2-2, with TRBD1 matching over 7 bases. The CDR3 contains 17 residues. Unmatched junction bases numbered 6, after V lost 0 bases and J lost 2 bases. Per the germline V gene, CDR1 is LGHNA and CDR2 is YSLEER. The chain's CDR3 is CASSQDGTDRNTGELFF. As DNA, the CDR3 is TGCGCCAGCAGCCAAGACGGGACAGACCGCAACACCGGGGAGCTGTTTTTT.

This chain connects TRBV29-1 to TRBJ1-1; no reliable D call. CDR3 length equals 13 residues. V lost 4 bases to trimming and J lost 4 bases, with 13 bases between them. Germline lookup yields CDR1 SQVTM and CDR2 ANQGSEA. CDR3 in DNA: TGCAGCGTTGGCCCGGGTTCGAGCACTGAAGCTTTCTTT. This translates into CSVGPGSSTEAFF.

This rearrangement joins TRBV27 to TRBJ1-5; D is undetermined. CDR1 is MNHEY, CDR2 SMNVEV, per germline (reference sequence). V dropped 6 bases and J dropped 8 bases, with 11 bases sitting between them. This CDR3 contains 12 residues. CDR3: CASRRAYEPQHF. The DNA for the CDR3 is TGTGCCAGCAGGAGGGCTTATGAGCCCCAGCATTTT.

V usage is TRBV7-9 and J usage is TRBJ1-3, with TRBD1 as a possible D gene (6 bases). From germline, CDR1 is SEHNR and CDR2 FQNEAQ (reference sequence). The CDR3 is 14 residues long. The germline V and J ends were trimmed by 4 bases and 3 bases, with 10 bases remaining between them. In nucleotides, the CDR3 is TGTGCCAGCAGCTCCCTGACAGGTGGAAACACCATATATTTT. This translates into CASSSLTGGNTIYF. Complete variable domain (other parts from reference TRBV7-9 and TRBJ1-3): DTGVSQNPRHKITKRGQNVTFRCDPISEHNRLYWYRQTLGQGPEFLTYFQNEAQLEKSRLLSDRFSAERPKGSFSTLEIQRTEQGDSAMYLCASSSLTGGNTIYFGEGSWLTVV.

The rearrangement uses TRBV11-2 and TRBJ2-1; possibly TRBD2 for D (5 bases). CDR1 is SGHAT, CDR2 FQNNGV, per germline. CDR3 length: 17 amino acids. V was pared by 1 base and J by 3 bases, with 16 bases between. CDR3 region: CASSLVALVGNYNEQFF. In DNA, the CDR3 is TGTGCCAGCAGCTTAGTAGCACTAGTAGGGAACTACAATGAGCAGTTCTTC.

V and J are TRBV19 and TRBJ2-1, with TRBD2 matching over 14 bases. This CDR3 spans 16 amino acids. The V gene end was trimmed by 4 bases and the J gene end by 2 bases; junction bases not matched to a gene: 1. Germline values: CDR1 LNHDA, CDR2 SQIVND (reference sequence). CDR3 sequence (DNA): TGTGCCAGTAGTAGGACTAGCGGGGGGACCTACAATGAGCAGTTCTTC. Translating it yields CASSRTSGGTYNEQFF.

The chain couples TRBV19 to TRBJ2-1; the match to TRBD2 covers 9 bases. Germline values: CDR1 LNHDA, CDR2 SQIVND (reference sequence). The CDR3 has 17 residues. J lost 0 bases, V lost 5 bases, and 8 bases had no gene match. CDR3 sequence: CASSPSSGDHSYNEQFF. The CDR3 DNA sequence: TGTGCCAGTAGTCCTTCTAGCGGGGACCACTCCTACAATGAGCAGTTCTTC. The full variable domain, its missing parts supplied by reference TRBV19 and TRBJ2-1, is DGGITQSPKYLFRKEGQNVTLSCEQNLNHDAMYWYRQDPGQGLRLIYYSQIVNDFQKGDIAEGYSVSREKKESFPLTVTSAQKNPTAFYLCASSPSSGDHSYNEQFFGPGTRLTVL.

The chain employs TRBV7-3 and TRBJ1-6, with TRBD1 identical over 7 bases. J gave up 9 bases and V 5 bases, and 4 bases lay outside the gene matches. Per the germline V gene, CDR1 is SGHTA and CDR2 is FQGTGA. This CDR3 is 13 amino acids long. CDR3 residues: CASSDGTASPLHF. In DNA form, the CDR3 reads TGTGCCAGCAGCGACGGGACAGCTTCACCCCTCCACTTT.

V is TRBV9 and J is TRBJ2-7; 7 nucleotides align to TRBD1. After removal of 3 bases from V and 2 bases from J, the junction contained 8 bases not matched to a gene. Germline V CDR1 and CDR2: SGDLS, YYNGEE. This CDR3 is 15 amino acids long. Here the CDR3 reads CASSATGDGAYEQYF. The CDR3 nucleotides read TGTGCCAGCAGCGCCACAGGGGACGGAGCCTACGAGCAGTACTTC.

The V call is TRBV5-1, the J call TRBJ1-6, with unresolved D. V was cut by 2 bases and J by 0 bases, with 12 bases left in between. Germline CDR1 SGHRS, CDR2 YFSETQ. The CDR3 spans 17 residues. For the CDR3, the DNA is TGCGCCAGCAGCTTATATGATAAGAGCTCCTATAATTCACCCCTCCACTTT. Amino acids: CASSLYDKSSYNSPLHF.